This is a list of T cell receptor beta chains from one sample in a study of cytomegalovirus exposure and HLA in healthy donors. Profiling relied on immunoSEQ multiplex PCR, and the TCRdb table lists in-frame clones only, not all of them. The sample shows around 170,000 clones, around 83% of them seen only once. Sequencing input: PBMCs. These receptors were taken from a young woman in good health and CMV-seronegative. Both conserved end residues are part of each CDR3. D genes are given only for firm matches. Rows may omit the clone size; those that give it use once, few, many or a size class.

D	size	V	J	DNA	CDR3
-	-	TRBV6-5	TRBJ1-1	TGTGCCAGCAGTTACTCGGGAGGGCTTAACACTGAAGCTTTCTTT	CASSYSGGLNTEAFF
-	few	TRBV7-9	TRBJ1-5	TGTGCCAGCAGCTTAGGGCAGTCCGATCAGCCCCAGCATTTT	CASSLGQSDQPQHF
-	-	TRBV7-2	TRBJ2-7	TGTGCCAGCAGCTTAGGGGTGGCTAGCTCCTACGAGCAGTACTTC	CASSLGVASSYEQYF
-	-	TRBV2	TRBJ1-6	TGTGCCAGCAAAGACACAGGGTCGCATTCACCCCTCCACTTT	CASKDTGSHSPLHF
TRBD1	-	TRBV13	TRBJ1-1	TGTGCCAGCAGCGGCTGGACAGGTCTGGCCACTGAAGCTTTCTTT	CASSGWTGLATEAFF
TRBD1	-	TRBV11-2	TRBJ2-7	TGTGCCAGCAGCAGCCGAGCTTGGGACAGGGGATACGAGCAGTACTTC	CASSSRAWDRGYEQYF
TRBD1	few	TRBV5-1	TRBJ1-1	TGCGCCAGCAGCTTGGGAAGGGACAGGGGCCGGAACACTGAAGCTTTCTTT	CASSLGRDRGRNTEAFF
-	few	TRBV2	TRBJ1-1	TGTGCCAGCAGTGGCGACAGTAACACTGAAGCTTTCTTT	CASSGDSNTEAFF
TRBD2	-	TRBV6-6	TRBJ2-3	TGTGCCAGCAGAACCCGACTAGCGGGGGGTACAGATACGCAGTATTTT	CASRTRLAGGTDTQYF
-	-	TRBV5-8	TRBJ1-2	TGTGCCAGCAGCTCCAGGAATATCGCCCGAAACCCCTTC	CASSSRNIARNPF
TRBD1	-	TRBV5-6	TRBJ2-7	TGTGCCAGCAGCGCCGGACAGGGAATCCCCTACGAGCAGTACTTC	CASSAGQGIPYEQYF
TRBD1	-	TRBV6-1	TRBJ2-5	TGTGCCAGCAGGAGGACAGGGAGAGGAGAGACCCAGTACTTC	CASRRTGRGETQYF
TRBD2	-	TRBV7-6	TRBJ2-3	TGTGCCAGCAGCTCTAGGGCTAGCGGGATAGCAACAGATACGCAGTATTTT	CASSSRASGIATDTQYF
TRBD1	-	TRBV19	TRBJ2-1	TGTGCCAGTACCCCGAGAGGGGGCTATACGCTGGGTGAGCAGTTCTTC	CASTPRGGYTLGEQFF
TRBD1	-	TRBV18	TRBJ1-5	TGTGCCAGCTCAGGGACAGGGAATCAGCCCCAGCATTTT	CASSGTGNQPQHF
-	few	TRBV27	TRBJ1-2	TGTGCCAGCAGTTTTTTCTCTAGGGGGGGGGTTAACTATGGCTACACCTTC	CASSFFSRGGVNYGYTF
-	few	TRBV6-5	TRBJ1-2	TGTGCCAGCAGCGAGTTCCGGGGCTACACCTTC	CASSEFRGYTF
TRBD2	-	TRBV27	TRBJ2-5	TGTGCCAGCACGACTAGCGGGGAGACCCAGTACTTC	CASTTSGETQYF